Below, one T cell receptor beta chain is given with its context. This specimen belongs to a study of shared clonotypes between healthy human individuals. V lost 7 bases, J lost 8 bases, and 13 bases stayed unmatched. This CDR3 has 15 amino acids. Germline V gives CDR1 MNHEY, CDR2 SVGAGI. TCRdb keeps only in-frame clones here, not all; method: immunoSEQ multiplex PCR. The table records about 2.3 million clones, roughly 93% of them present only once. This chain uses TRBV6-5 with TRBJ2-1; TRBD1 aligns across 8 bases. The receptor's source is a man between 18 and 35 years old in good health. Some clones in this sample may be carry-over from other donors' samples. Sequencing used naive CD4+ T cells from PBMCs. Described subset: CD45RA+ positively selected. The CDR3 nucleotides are TGTGCCAGCACCGACGTCAGGGGGCGCGTCGATGAGCAGTTCTTC. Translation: CASTDVRGRVDEQFF.